The present entry profiles one TCR beta chain with its context. V shed 6 bases, J shed 6 bases, and the junction held 10 bases outside the gene matches. The CDR3 is 14 residues long. From germline, CDR1 is MDHEN and CDR2 SYDVKM. The data were taken from a study of quantifying T cell responses using KT2 cells. About the study: Reverse transcription used primers in the TCR alpha and beta constant regions. Estimated efficiency of the T4 ligation step was above 9% under optimum conditions.

An oligo carrying a UMI was ligated to the cDNA 3' end. First-round PCR used 4 cycles and beta primers RC1.1 and RC1.2 covering TRBC1 and TRBC2. TCRdb re-called the UMI-ligation and nested PCR reads with MiXCR, one entry per CDR3 protein. The table has about 30,000 distinct CDR3 sequences, 6% to 9.5% seen once. This chain links TRBV28 with TRBJ2-7; TRBD1 agrees at 8 bases. The material sequenced was PBMCs spiked with cells of the T cell clone KT2. This TCR came from a human donor. The CDR3 sequence: CASSTPDRDFEQYF. The CDR3 DNA reads TGTGCCAGCAGCACCCCGGACAGGGACTTCGAGCAGTACTTC.